Below, one T cell receptor beta chain is given with its context. This sample is drawn from a study of OX40 agonist ivuxolimab in advanced cancers. Study in general: Patients' therapy was ivuxolimab, an antibody that acts as an agonist of OX40 (CD134).

This CDR3 region has 16 residues. The germline V and J ends were trimmed by 4 bases and 4 bases, with 17 bases remaining between them. CDR1 SGHRS and CDR2 YFSETQ come from the germline V gene. The method was immunoSEQ multiplex PCR; TCRdb's version includes in-frame clones alone and lacks a portion of them. The sample comprises about 66,000 clones, roughly 84% of which are singletons, and less than 4.5% rests with the top ten. The chain joins TRBV5-1 to TRBJ2-2; either TRBD1 or TRBD2 may supply D (5 bases each). The source was CD4+ or CD8+ T cells sorted from blood, collected in a trial of the OX40 agonist ivuxolimab. The source is an adult with an advanced solid tumor such as melanoma, head and neck, liver or kidney cancer. CDR3: CASSPTRVTVTGELFF. As DNA, the CDR3 is TGCGCCAGCAGCCCGACGCGGGTGACAGTCACCGGGGAGCTGTTTTTT.